The clone carrying this T cell receptor beta chain was recorded only once. Germline V gene sequence: CDR1 LGHNA, CDR2 YNFKEQ. Trimming cost V 0 bases and J 1 base, with 18 bases left between them. The CDR3 totals 19 residues. The data stem from a study of shared clonotypes between healthy human individuals. Study details: Plates per donor: three CD4 naive, three CD4 memory, two CD8 naive, one CD8 memory.

The material for each subset, its genomic DNA, was split evenly across several immunoSEQ plates. The method was immunoSEQ multiplex PCR; TCRdb's version includes in-frame clones alone and lacks a portion of them. The sample includes approximately 2,300,000 clones, under 95% of them seen just once. The sample comprised naive CD4+ T cells from PBMCs. The subset was: CD45RA+ positively selected. V and J are TRBV4-2 and TRBJ1-4; maybe TRBD1 (6 bases). The clonotype originates from a man aged 18 to 29 in good health. Some clones in this sample may be carry-over from other donors' samples. DNA for the CDR3: TGTGCCAGCAGCCAAGAGGCTCTCCTAGAACAGGGAACTAATGAAAAACTGTTTTTT. Residues: CASSQEALLEQGTNEKLFF.